The next 29 T cell receptor beta chains were all read from a single sample in a study of blood T cells in healthy people across ages. Combining a sample-barcoded 5' primer with a J-beta primer mix, a second PCR ran for about 6 to 11 cycles. TCRdb fed the 5' RACE reads into MiXCR, producing one record per CDR3 protein. The table records hundreds of thousands of distinct CDR3 sequences, around 38% of them present only once. Specimen: blood. All receptors derive from a man older than 75 in good health.

A few counts support this clonotype. CDR3 in amino acids: CASSETILDRGFADTQYF. CDR3 bases: TGTGCCAGCAGTGAAACGATTTTGGACAGGGGGTTTGCAGATACGCAGTATTTT. V gene TRBV2 combines with J gene TRBJ2-3; 10 nucleotides match TRBD1. Germline lookup yields CDR1 SNHLY and CDR2 FYNNEI. CDR3 length: 18 amino acids. After removal of 2 bases from V and 4 bases from J, the junction contained 12 bases not matched to a gene.

This rearrangement joins TRBV29-1 to TRBJ2-3; D remains ambiguous. V dropped 8 bases and J dropped 1 base, with 10 bases sitting between them. Germline loops: CDR1 SQVTM, CDR2 ANQGSEA. The CDR3 is 12 residues long. CDR3 in amino acids: CSIPRGTDTQYF. DNA for the CDR3: TGCAGCATACCCCGAGGCACAGATACGCAGTATTTT.

A word on this clonotype: This may stem from a read error, because a much larger clone lies one nucleotide away. This chain connects TRBV7-8 to TRBJ2-7, with D possibly TRBD2 on 5 matching bases. From germline, CDR1 is SGHVS and CDR2 FQNEAQ. The CDR3 runs 14 residues. The CDR3 protein is CTSSLSRALTAQYF. As DNA, the CDR3 is TGTACCAGCAGCCTATCGCGGGCTCTGACCGCGCAGTACTTC.

This clonotype was counted a few times. The V gene is TRBV4-3, the J gene TRBJ2-1, with TRBD2 matching over 12 bases. Per germline, CDR1 LGHNA and CDR2 YSLEER. V was clipped by 4 bases and J by 7 bases; unmatched bases: 8. There are 16 residues in the CDR3. CDR3 loop: CASSRTLAGGRNEQFF. CDR3 nucleotide sequence: TGCGCCAGCAGCCGCACCCTAGCGGGAGGGAGGAATGAGCAGTTCTTC.

This clonotype was seen at least ten times. The genes are TRBV27 and TRBJ2-5, with 10 bases that match TRBD2. V was clipped by 6 bases and J by 5 bases; unmatched bases: 6. This CDR3 has 14 amino acids. CDR1 and CDR2 (germline): MNHEY, SMNVEV (reference sequence). CDR3 coding DNA: TGTGCCAGCAGAGAACTAGCGGGATTGGAGACCCAGTACTTC. Protein: CASRELAGLETQYF.

The V call is TRBV7-6, the J call TRBJ2-3; D is possibly TRBD2 (6 bases). The CDR3 covers 16 residues. Germline V CDR1 and CDR2: SGHVS, FNYEAQ. Trimming took 0 bases from V and 1 from J, leaving 11 bases between them. CDR3: CASSLAAGRGTDTQYF. CDR3 bases: TGTGCCAGCAGCTTAGCTGCCGGGAGAGGCACAGATACGCAGTATTTT.

As to this clonotype: This clone may be a read error of a much larger clone one base away. The V and J genes are TRBV7-2 and TRBJ2-2; 8 nucleotides agree with TRBD2. The J segment lost 4 bases and the V segment lost 5 bases, leaving 3 bases of the junction unmatched. This CDR3 contains 14 residues. The germline gives CDR1 SGHTA, CDR2 FQGNSA. CDR3 coding DNA: TGTGCCAGCAGCCGACTAGCGACCACCGGGGAGCTGTTTTTT. This sequence encodes CASSRLATTGELFF.

The CDR3 is CATSRAPETQYF. CDR3 DNA sequence: TGTGCCACCAGCAGAGCCCCGGAGACCCAGTACTTC. The chain employs TRBV15 and TRBJ2-5; D not certain. Germline values: CDR1 LNHNV, CDR2 YYDKDF (reference sequence). The CDR3 is made up of 12 amino acids. With 1 base removed from V and 5 bases from J, the gap between germline ends came to 5 bases.

The genes are TRBV7-9 and TRBJ1-1; D is undetermined. The CDR3 is made up of 13 amino acids. The V end was cut by 3 bases, the J end by 1 base, with 6 bases between. CDR1 and CDR2 (germline): SEHNR, FQNEAQ (reference sequence). The CDR3 DNA is TGTGCCAGCAGCTTTACGGGGAACACTGAAGCTTTCTTT. Its protein is CASSFTGNTEAFF.

A few counts support this clonotype. This chain links TRBV20-1 with TRBJ1-4; D call uncertain. Germline CDR1 and CDR2: DFQATT and SNEGSKA (reference sequence). The V gene lost 8 bases and the J gene lost 3 bases, with 10 bases spanning the gap. CDR3 length: 12 amino acids. The CDR3: CSPHTANEKLFF. CDR3 DNA sequence: TGCAGTCCGCATACAGCTAATGAAAAACTGTTTTTT.

This chain joins TRBV11-2 and TRBJ1-2; a weak D match, TRBD1 (5 bases). The V gene lost 5 bases and the J gene lost 7 bases, with 14 bases spanning the gap. The CDR3 is 13 residues long. From germline, CDR1 is SGHAT and CDR2 FQNNGV. As DNA, the CDR3 is TGTGCCAGCAGCGTAGGCAGGGTAACTGGCTACACCTTC. Residues: CASSVGRVTGYTF.

The rearrangement uses TRBV6-1 and TRBJ1-2, with D tentatively TRBD1 (6 bases). CDR3 length: 14 residues. CDR1 is MNHNS and CDR2 is SASEGT in the germline V gene. Trimming removed 2 bases from V and 7 bases from J, with 14 bases in between. CDR3 sequence: CASSELQGLGGYTF. Written as DNA, the CDR3 is TGTGCCAGCAGTGAATTGCAGGGGCTGGGTGGCTACACCTTC.

The chain combines TRBV10-3 with TRBJ2-3, with TRBD2 as a possible D gene (5 bases). This CDR3 comprises 13 residues. Germline V gives CDR1 ENHRY, CDR2 SYGVKD. Trimming took 6 bases from V and 3 from J, leaving 10 bases between them. DNA for the CDR3: TGTGCCATCAGGGAGGCAGATACAGATACGCAGTATTTT. It specifies CAIREADTDTQYF.

In its sample, this clonotype was seen a few times. The rearrangement links TRBV14 to TRBJ2-7, with unresolved D. The CDR3 has 12 residues. Trimming shortened V by 6 bases and J by 5 bases, and 11 bases separated the two germline ends. The germline V gene encodes CDR1 SGHDN and CDR2 FVKESK. The CDR3 nucleotides are TGTGCCAGCAGTTCGAGTTGGGACGAGCAGTACTTC. Translated: CASSSSWDEQYF.

This clonotype showed up just once. V gene TRBV5-6 combines with J gene TRBJ2-7; 7 nucleotides align to TRBD1. Germline V gene lookup returns CDR1 SGHDT and CDR2 YYEEEE. The CDR3 runs to 17 residues. V shed 0 bases, J shed 4 bases, and the junction held 13 bases outside the gene matches. CDR3 in DNA: TGTGCCAGCAGCTTGGCCAATAGAGGGGGCAGGGGATACGAGCAGTACTTC. Amino acids: CASSLANRGGRGYEQYF.

The V and J genes are TRBV12-5 and TRBJ2-4; D uncertain. The V end lost 2 bases, the J end lost 7 bases, and 15 bases lay between the germline ends. CDR1 and CDR2 from the germline V gene are LGHNT and FRNRAP. The CDR3 consists of 15 residues. The CDR3 region has the DNA TGTGCTAGTGGTTTGCCCCTGGACGTGTACAACATTCAGTACTTC. The encoded protein is CASGLPLDVYNIQYF.

The chain is built from TRBV6-5 and TRBJ2-1; 11 nucleotides agree with TRBD2. J was trimmed by 5 bases and V by 0 bases; bases with no gene match: 6. The CDR3 sequence is 17 residues long. Germline CDR1 is MNHEY and CDR2 is SVGAGI. CDR3 nucleotide sequence: TGTGCCAGCAGTTACTCGATTGGTAGCGGGAGGGACAATGAGCAGTTCTTC. The encoded protein is CASSYSIGSGRDNEQFF.

This clonotype was recorded a few times. The chain carries TRBV7-8 and TRBJ2-3; D gene ambiguous. CDR3 length equals 18 residues. Trimming removed 1 base at V and 0 bases at J, with 17 bases between. The germline V gene encodes CDR1 SGHVS and CDR2 FQNEAQ. DNA for the CDR3: TGTGCCAGCAGCTTAGAGTCAGTTTACACACATAGCACAGATACGCAGTATTTT. This translates into CASSLESVYTHSTDTQYF. Full variable domain (outside the CDR3, taken from reference TRBV7-8 and TRBJ2-3): GAGVSQSPRYKVAKRGQDVALRCDPISGHVSLFWYQQALGQGPEFLTYFQNEAQLDKSGLPSDRFFAERPEGSVSTLKIQRTQQEDSAVYLCASSLESVYTHSTDTQYFGPGTRLTVL.

This chain joins TRBV5-1 and TRBJ2-2; D uncertain. Germline-derived CDR1 and CDR2 are SGHRS and YFSETQ. Trimming took off 1 base at V and 0 bases at J, with 10 bases between the two ends. CDR3 length: 16 amino acids. This chain's CDR3 is CASSLFNRANTGELFF. DNA of the CDR3: TGCGCCAGCAGCTTGTTCAACCGCGCGAACACCGGGGAGCTGTTTTTT.

This clonotype was picked up many times. The V and J genes are TRBV20-1 and TRBJ1-4; 8 nucleotides match TRBD1. V lost 5 bases to trimming and J lost 6 bases; unmatched junction nucleotides: 8. The CDR3 is 14 amino acids. Germline values: CDR1 DFQATT, CDR2 SNEGSKA (reference sequence). CDR3 coding DNA: TGCAGTGCTTCGGACAGGGATTATGATGAAAAACTGTTTTTT. Translated: CSASDRDYDEKLFF.

This clonotype was found many times. The CDR3: CATGTYEQYF. Here the CDR3 DNA reads TGTGCCACGGGCACCTACGAGCAGTACTTC. The V call is TRBV7-8, the J call TRBJ2-7; unclear D gene. Trimming shortened V by 10 bases and J by 2 bases, and 6 bases separated the two germline ends. Germline lookup yields CDR1 SGHVS and CDR2 FQNEAQ. The CDR3 is made up of 10 amino acids.

This chain joins TRBV15 and TRBJ1-1; 8 bases align to TRBD1. The V and J ends lost 1 base and 6 bases, in that order; junction bases with no gene match: 7. This CDR3 spans 15 amino acids. Germline V CDR1 and CDR2: LNHNV, YYDKDF (reference sequence). In DNA, the CDR3 is TGTGCCACCAGCAGAGGGACAGGGAGAAGCGCTGAAGCTTTCTTT. Protein product: CATSRGTGRSAEAFF.

The CDR3 DNA reads as TGCGCCAGCAGCTTGAGCGTCGGGAGTGGCACAGATACGCAGTATTTT. Amino acids: CASSLSVGSGTDTQYF. The V gene is TRBV5-1, the J gene TRBJ2-3; weak D call: TRBD2 (6 bases). Germline lookup yields CDR1 SGHRS and CDR2 YFSETQ. The CDR3 is 16 amino acids. V was pared by 1 base and J by 1 base, with 13 bases between.

Concerning this clonotype itself: A junction end diverges from the germline sequence, so it may reflect a read error. The chain has TRBV6-5 and TRBJ2-5; TRBD2 aligns across 13 bases. The CDR3 totals 15 residues. The germline gives CDR1 MNHEY, CDR2 SVGAGI. The CDR3 DNA sequence: TGTGCCAGCAGTCGCCCGGGGACTAGCGGGGCCGAGCAGAACTTC. Translated, it gives CASSRPGTSGAEQNF.

As to this clonotype: One junction end disagrees with the germline gene, perhaps due to a read error. This rearrangement joins TRBV4-3 to TRBJ1-4; D not resolved. The CDR3 consists of 16 residues. Per germline, CDR1 LGHNA and CDR2 YSLEER. CDR3 bases: TGCGCCAGCAACCAAGACCCAGATGCAACTAATGAAAAACTGTTTTTT. As protein: CASNQDPDATNEKLFF.

The V call is TRBV7-2, the J call TRBJ2-1; perhaps TRBD2 as D (5 bases). CDR1 SGHTA and CDR2 FQGNSA come from the germline V gene. The CDR3 has 15 amino acids. V lost 8 bases, J lost 8 bases, and 22 bases lay in between. The CDR3 nucleotides read TGTGCCAGCGGCCCGGACTTTAGTAAACACTATGAGCAGTTCTTC. Residues: CASGPDFSKHYEQFF. Together with reference TRBV7-2 and TRBJ2-1, the CDR3 gives the full variable domain: GAGVSQSPSNKVTEKGKDVELRCDPISGHTALYWYRQSLGQGLEFLIYFQGNSAPDKSGLPSDRFSAERTGGSVSTLTIQRTQQEDSAVYLCASGPDFSKHYEQFFGPGTRLTVL.

V gene TRBV11-2 combines with J gene TRBJ2-7; 11 bases map to TRBD2. The J segment lost 3 bases and the V segment lost 5 bases, leaving 3 bases of the junction unmatched. The CDR3 has 14 residues. The germline V gene has CDR1 SGHAT and CDR2 FQNNGV. Written as DNA, the CDR3 is TGTGCCAGCAGCGTGGGACTAGCGGTCTACGAGCAGTACTTC. It codes for CASSVGLAVYEQYF.

The rearrangement uses TRBV6-1 and TRBJ1-4; no clear D. The CDR3 consists of 13 residues. With 8 bases removed from V and 8 bases from J, the gap between germline ends came to 15 bases. CDR1 and CDR2 (germline): MNHNS, SASEGT. The CDR3 DNA sequence: TGTGCCAGCCGTCCCGTGGTGGTCGAAAAACTGTTTTTT. Translated: CASRPVVVEKLFF.

Comments on this clonotype: Being one base from a much bigger clone, this may be a read error. The V call is TRBV29-1, the J call TRBJ2-1; weak D call: TRBD1 (6 bases). Per germline, CDR1 SQVTM and CDR2 ANQGSEA. Trimming shortened V by 6 bases and J by 10 bases, and 16 bases separated the two germline ends. CDR3 length equals 12 residues. The CDR3 here is CSVGDTAYEQFF. CDR3 nucleotides: TGCAGCGTCGGGGACACCGCCTACGAGCAGTTCTTC.